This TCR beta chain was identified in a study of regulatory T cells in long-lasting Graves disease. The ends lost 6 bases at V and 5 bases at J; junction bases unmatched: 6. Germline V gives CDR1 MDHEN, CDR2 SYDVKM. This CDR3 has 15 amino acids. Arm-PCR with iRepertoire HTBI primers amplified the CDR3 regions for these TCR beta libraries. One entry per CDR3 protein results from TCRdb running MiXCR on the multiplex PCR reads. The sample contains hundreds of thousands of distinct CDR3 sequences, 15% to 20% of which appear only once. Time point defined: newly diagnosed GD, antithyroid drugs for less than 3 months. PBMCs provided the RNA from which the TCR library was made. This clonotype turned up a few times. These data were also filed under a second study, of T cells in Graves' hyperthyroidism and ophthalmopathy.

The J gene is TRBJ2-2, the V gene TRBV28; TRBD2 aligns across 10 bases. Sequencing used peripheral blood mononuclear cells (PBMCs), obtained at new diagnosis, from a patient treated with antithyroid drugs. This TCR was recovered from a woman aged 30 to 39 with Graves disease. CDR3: CASSLAGVETGELFF. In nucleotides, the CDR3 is TGTGCCAGCAGCCTAGCGGGAGTTGAGACCGGGGAGCTGTTTTTT.